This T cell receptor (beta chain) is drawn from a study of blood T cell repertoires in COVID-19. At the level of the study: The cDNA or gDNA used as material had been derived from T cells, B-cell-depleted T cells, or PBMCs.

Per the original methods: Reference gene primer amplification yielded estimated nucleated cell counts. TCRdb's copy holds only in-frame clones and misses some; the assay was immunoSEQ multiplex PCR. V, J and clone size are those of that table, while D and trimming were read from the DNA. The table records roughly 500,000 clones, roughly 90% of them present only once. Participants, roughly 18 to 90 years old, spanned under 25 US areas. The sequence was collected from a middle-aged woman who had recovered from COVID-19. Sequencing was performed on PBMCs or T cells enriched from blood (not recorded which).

DNA of the CDR3: TGTGCCATCAGTCGCTATGGGACAGGTGATGTTACGAACACTGAAGCTTTCTTT. This codes for CAISRYGTGDVTNTEAFF. This chain links TRBV10-3 with TRBJ1-1; 8 bases are shared with TRBD1. V gave up 5 bases and J gave up 1 base; unmatched junction bases: 15. This CDR3 is built from 18 residues. CDR1 ENHRY and CDR2 SYGVKD come from the germline V gene.